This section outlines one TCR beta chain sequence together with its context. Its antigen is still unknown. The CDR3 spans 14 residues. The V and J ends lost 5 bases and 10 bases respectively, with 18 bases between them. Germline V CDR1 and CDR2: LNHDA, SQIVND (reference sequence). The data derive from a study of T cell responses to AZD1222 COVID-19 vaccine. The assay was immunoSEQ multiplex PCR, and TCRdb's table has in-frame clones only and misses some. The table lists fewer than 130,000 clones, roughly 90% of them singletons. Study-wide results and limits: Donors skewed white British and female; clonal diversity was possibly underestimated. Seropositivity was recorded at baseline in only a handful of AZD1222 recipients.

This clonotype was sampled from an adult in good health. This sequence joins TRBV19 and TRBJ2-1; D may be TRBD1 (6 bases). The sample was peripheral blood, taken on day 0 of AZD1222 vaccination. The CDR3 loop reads CASSATQGISEQFF. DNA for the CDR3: TGTGCCAGTAGTGCGACCCAGGGGATTAGCGAGCAGTTCTTC.